This TCR beta chain was captured by sequencing in a study of blood T cell repertoires in COVID-19. Study-wide context: Samples of COVID-19 (acute and convalescent) were obtained from the United States, Italy and Spain. PBMCs, B-cell-depleted T cells, or T cells were the source of the cDNA or gDNA that made up the material.

V shed 9 bases and J 4 bases; nucleotides not matched to a gene: 6. The CDR3 runs to 13 residues. Per the germline V gene, CDR1 is MNHEY and CDR2 is SVGAGI. Original methodology: Estimation of nucleated cell counts was performed using reference gene primer amplification. Using immunoSEQ multiplex PCR, the repertoire was profiled, and TCRdb retains in-frame clones only, with some absent. V, J and clone size were drawn from that table, and D and trimming were deduced from the DNA. Of some 42,000 clones listed, 85% to 90% are singletons. This chain connects TRBV6-5 to TRBJ1-2, with 9 bases lining up with TRBD1. The source is a man between 45 and 60 years old with active COVID-19. Sequenced sample: peripheral blood. CDR3 coding DNA: TGTGCCAGTAGGGACAGGGAAGTCTATGGCTACACCTTC. This gives the protein CASRDREVYGYTF.